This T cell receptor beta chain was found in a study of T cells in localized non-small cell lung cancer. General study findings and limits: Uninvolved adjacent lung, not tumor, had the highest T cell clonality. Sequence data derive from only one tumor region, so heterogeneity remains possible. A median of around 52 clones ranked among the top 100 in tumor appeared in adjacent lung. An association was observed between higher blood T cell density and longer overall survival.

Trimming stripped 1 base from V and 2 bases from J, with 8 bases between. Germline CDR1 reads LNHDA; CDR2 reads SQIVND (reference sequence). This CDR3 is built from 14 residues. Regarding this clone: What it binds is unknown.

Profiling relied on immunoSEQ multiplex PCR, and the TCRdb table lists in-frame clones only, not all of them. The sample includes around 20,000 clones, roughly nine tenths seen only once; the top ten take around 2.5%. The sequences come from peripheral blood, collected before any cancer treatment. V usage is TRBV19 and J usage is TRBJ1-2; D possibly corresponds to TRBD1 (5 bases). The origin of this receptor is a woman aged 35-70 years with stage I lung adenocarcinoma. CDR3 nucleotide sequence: TGTGCCAGTAGTATAGCAGGGTTAAACTATGGCTACACCTTC. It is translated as CASSIAGLNYGYTF. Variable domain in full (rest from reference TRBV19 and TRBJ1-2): DGGITQSPKYLFRKEGQNVTLSCEQNLNHDAMYWYRQDPGQGLRLIYYSQIVNDFQKGDIAEGYSVSREKKESFPLTVTSAQKNPTAFYLCASSIAGLNYGYTFGSGTRLTVV.